Below, 21 T cell receptor beta chains from the same sample are listed, as sequenced in a study of shared clonotypes between healthy human individuals. Assay used: immunoSEQ multiplex PCR; TCRdb lists only in-frame clones, some missing. Of hundreds of thousands of clones detected, 55% to 85% appear once; the ten largest clones hold 1.5% to 2%. The sequenced sample consisted of memory CD4+ T cells sorted from blood. Noted subset: CD45RA-negative fraction. The receptors derive from a woman in her thirties in good health.

The genes are TRBV27 and TRBJ2-7; D might be TRBD2 (5 bases). This CDR3 spans 16 amino acids. The V gene's germline CDR1 is MNHEY and CDR2 SMNVEV (reference sequence). V dropped 4 bases and J dropped 0 bases, with 16 bases sitting between them. The CDR3 DNA sequence: TGTGCCAGCAGTTCTAAACCCCGGGAACCCTCCTACGAGCAGTACTTC. This codes for CASSSKPREPSYEQYF.

The V and J genes are TRBV30 and TRBJ2-2; tentatively, D is TRBD1 or TRBD2 (5 bases each). The germline V gene has CDR1 GTSNPN and CDR2 SVGIG (reference sequence). V lost 8 bases to trimming and J lost 1 base, with 11 bases between them. The CDR3 sequence is 13 residues long. CDR3 sequence: CALRDLNTGELFF. CDR3 nucleotide sequence: TGTGCCCTGAGGGACCTGAACACCGGGGAGCTGTTTTTT.

This chain links TRBV27 with TRBJ1-5; 9 bases map to TRBD1. V shed 5 bases, J shed 6 bases, and the junction held 11 bases outside the gene matches. This CDR3 is built from 16 residues. The germline CDR1 and CDR2 sequences are MNHEY and SMNVEV (reference sequence). The CDR3 loop reads CASSPVGQGRAQPQHF. The CDR3 DNA reads TGTGCCAGCAGTCCGGTGGGACAGGGTAGGGCTCAGCCCCAGCATTTT.

The rearrangement joins TRBV6-5 to TRBJ2-7, with D possibly matching TRBD1 (6 bases). The CDR3 sequence is 12 residues long. The germline CDR1 and CDR2 sequences are MNHEY and SVGAGI. V lost 7 bases, J lost 6 bases, and 13 bases lay in between. CDR3 coding DNA: TGTGCCAGCAACCCAACCAGGGGCGAGCAGTACTTC. It specifies CASNPTRGEQYF.

This clone has a handful of counts. The chain joins TRBV25-1 to TRBJ2-2; D gene uncertain. The germline V gene has CDR1 MGHDK and CDR2 SYGVNS. The V end lost 6 bases, the J end lost 1 base, and 9 bases lay between the germline ends. The CDR3 has 14 amino acids. This CDR3 reads CASSKQLNTGELFF. The CDR3 coding sequence is TGTGCCAGCAGCAAACAGCTGAACACCGGGGAGCTGTTTTTT.

This clone was seen only once. The chain carries TRBV7-9 and TRBJ1-1; D is undetermined. V dropped 3 bases and J dropped 1 base, with 15 bases sitting between them. In germline, CDR1 is SEHNR, CDR2 FQNEAQ (reference sequence). The CDR3 has 16 amino acids. The CDR3, as DNA: TGTGCCAGCAGCTTTGGTTCGGGCAGACCGAACACTGAAGCTTTCTTT. Its protein is CASSFGSGRPNTEAFF.

The rearrangement joins TRBV7-9 to TRBJ1-5; D unresolved. Trimming took off 1 base at V and 1 base at J, with 8 bases between the two ends. Germline CDR1 SEHNR, CDR2 FQNEAQ (reference sequence). The CDR3 loop spans 15 amino acids. The CDR3 DNA reads as TGTGCCAGCAGCTTAGGAGGGATGAGCAATCAGCCCCAGCATTTT. This encodes CASSLGGMSNQPQHF.

The chain has TRBV2 and TRBJ2-7; TRBD1 agrees at 10 bases. Germline CDR1 reads SNHLY; CDR2 reads FYNNEI. The V gene end was trimmed by 4 bases and the J gene end by 4 bases; junction bases not matched to a gene: 7. This CDR3 spans 15 amino acids. The CDR3 DNA is TGTGCCAGCAGTGTTGAGGGACAGGGGCAATACGAGCAGTACTTC. It yields the protein CASSVEGQGQYEQYF.

V is TRBV6-5 and J is TRBJ2-7; 8 bases are a match to TRBD1. V was pared by 6 bases and J by 1 base, with 5 bases of the junction left unmatched. This CDR3 is 14 amino acids long. Germline CDR1 MNHEY, CDR2 SVGAGI. For the CDR3, the DNA is TGTGCCAGCAGGTGGGGACAGGATTCCTACGAGCAGTACTTC. Translated: CASRWGQDSYEQYF.

The rearrangement uses TRBV19 and TRBJ1-5; no reliable D call. Germline assignment: CDR1 LNHDA and CDR2 SQIVND (reference sequence). The CDR3 is 14 residues long. V lost 3 bases to trimming and J lost 8 bases, with 14 bases between them. CDR3 sequence: CASSISRFGEPQHF. The CDR3 bases are TGTGCCAGTAGTATTTCCCGATTCGGCGAGCCCCAGCATTTT. Full variable domain (outside the CDR3, taken from reference TRBV19 and TRBJ1-5): DGGITQSPKYLFRKEGQNVTLSCEQNLNHDAMYWYRQDPGQGLRLIYYSQIVNDFQKGDIAEGYSVSREKKESFPLTVTSAQKNPTAFYLCASSISRFGEPQHFGDGTRLSIL.

This CDR3 reads CASGRSNTGELFF. In nucleotides, the CDR3 is TGTGCCAGCGGGAGGTCGAACACCGGGGAGCTGTTTTTT. The chain combines TRBV19 with TRBJ2-2; TRBD2 matches at 7 bases. CDR1 and CDR2 from the germline V gene are LNHDA and SQIVND (reference sequence). The CDR3 consists of 13 residues. Trimming at V came to 9 bases and at J to 0 bases, leaving 1 base not matched to a gene. Supplemented by reference TRBV19 and TRBJ2-2, the full variable domain reads DGGITQSPKYLFRKEGQNVTLSCEQNLNHDAMYWYRQDPGQGLRLIYYSQIVNDFQKGDIAEGYSVSREKKESFPLTVTSAQKNPTAFYLCASGRSNTGELFFGEGSRLTVL.

The CDR3 protein is CAWDPQGSGSGGNTIYF. In nucleotides, the CDR3 is TGTGCCTGGGACCCGCAGGGGTCTGGCTCGGGAGGAAACACCATATATTTT. This chain links TRBV30 with TRBJ1-3; tentatively, D is TRBD1 (6 bases). The CDR3 totals 17 residues. Deletions cut 5 bases from V and 4 bases from J, with 24 bases between. Germline CDR1 GTSNPN, CDR2 SVGIG (reference sequence).

The V and J genes are TRBV6-4 and TRBJ2-1, with D tentatively TRBD1 (6 bases). Looked up from germline, CDR1 is MRHNA and CDR2 is SNTAGT. The CDR3 totals 15 residues. V was shortened by 0 bases and J by 7 bases, with 13 bases between the two germline ends. For the CDR3, the DNA is TGTGCCAGCAGTGACTCTGGAATAGGGGGAAATGAGCAGTTCTTC. This translates into CASSDSGIGGNEQFF.

This chain links TRBV5-6 with TRBJ2-5; D is undetermined. V was cut by 0 bases and J by 0 bases, with 9 bases left in between. The CDR3 loop spans 15 amino acids. Looked up from germline, CDR1 is SGHDT and CDR2 is YYEEEE. CDR3 bases: TGTGCCAGCAGCTTGGCCAGTGGGTACCAAGAGACCCAGTACTTC. Amino acid sequence: CASSLASGYQETQYF. Looking up the rest from reference TRBV5-6 and TRBJ2-5 gives the full variable domain: DAGVTQSPTHLIKTRGQQVTLRCSPKSGHDTVSWYQQALGQGPQFIFQYYEEEERQRGNFPDRFSGHQFPNYSSELNVNALLLGDSALYLCASSLASGYQETQYFGPGTRLLVL.

The V gene is TRBV6-5, the J gene TRBJ2-2; possibly TRBD1 for D (5 bases). Per the germline V gene, CDR1 is MNHEY and CDR2 is SVGAGI. Trimming removed 2 bases at V and 7 bases at J, with 11 bases between. The CDR3 runs to 14 residues. The CDR3, as DNA: TGTGCCAGCAGTTACGGGGCGTCAGGCGGGGAGCTGTTTTTT. Its translation: CASSYGASGGELFF.

This clone was counted between two and nine times. The V gene is TRBV28, the J gene TRBJ2-3; D ambiguous. There are 16 residues in the CDR3. The germline V gene has CDR1 MDHEN and CDR2 SYDVKM. V was pared by 3 bases and J by 3 bases, with 16 bases between. In DNA form, the CDR3 reads TGTGCCAGCAGTTTTCCCGGGCTCGAAATAACAGATACGCAGTATTTT. Residues: CASSFPGLEITDTQYF.

To note about this clone: Other DNA sequences from this sample encode an identical CDR3 as well. The chain is built from TRBV28 and TRBJ2-7; TRBD1 might be the D (6 bases). CDR1 MDHEN and CDR2 SYDVKM come from the germline V gene. The CDR3 is 13 amino acids. The V end lost 6 bases, the J end lost 2 bases, and 11 bases lay between the germline ends. The CDR3 reads CASSPGQTYEQYF. CDR3 bases: TGTGCCAGCAGCCCTGGACAGACCTACGAGCAGTACTTC.

In this sample, this clone turned up many times. The rearrangement joins TRBV28 to TRBJ1-2; possible D gene TRBD1, 6 bases. CDR1 is MDHEN and CDR2 is SYDVKM in the germline V gene. The V gene lost 4 bases and the J gene lost 5 bases, with 14 bases spanning the gap. CDR3 length: 14 residues. In DNA, the CDR3 is TGTGCCAGCAGTTCTCCAGGGGCGGCATATGGCTACACCTTC. It encodes CASSSPGAAYGYTF.

This clone occurred once. The CDR3 loop reads CASVFMREGDNEQFF. CDR3 DNA sequence: TGTGCCAGCGTCTTTATGCGGGAGGGAGACAATGAGCAGTTCTTC. The chain recombines TRBV6-6 with TRBJ2-1; 9 bases map to TRBD2. J lost 5 bases, V lost 8 bases, and 10 bases had no gene match. This CDR3 comprises 15 residues. The germline CDR1 and CDR2 sequences are MNHNY and SVGAGI (reference sequence).

J is TRBJ2-7 and V is TRBV25-1; D may be TRBD1 (6 bases). Germline V gives CDR1 MGHDK, CDR2 SYGVNS. The CDR3 loop spans 16 amino acids. Trimming left V 1 base short and J 0 bases short, with 13 bases between. CDR3 residues: CASSECRGWSSYEQYF. The CDR3 region has the DNA TGTGCCAGCAGTGAATGTAGGGGGTGGAGCTCCTACGAGCAGTACTTC.

This chain uses TRBV28 with TRBJ2-5, with D maybe TRBD1 (6 bases). CDR1 and CDR2 from the germline V gene are MDHEN and SYDVKM. The germline V and J ends were trimmed by 8 bases and 0 bases, with 13 bases remaining between them. This CDR3 contains 14 residues. CDR3 sequence (DNA): TGTGCCAGCCTCAGTCAGGGGAACCAAGAGACCCAGTACTTC. As protein: CASLSQGNQETQYF.